The 22 T cell receptor beta chains in this list originate from one sample, sequenced in a study of CD8 T cells in Susac syndrome. Reverse transcription of about 0.5 to 1 ug RNA used random hexamers. One entry per CDR3 protein, called by TCRdb with MiXCR from the immunoSEQ multiplex PCR reads. The sample shows about 130,000 distinct CDR3 sequences, 90% to 95% of them seen only once. The sequencing input was CD8+ T cells from PBMCs. All receptors derive from a human donor with multiple sclerosis.

The V and J genes are TRBV9 and TRBJ2-3; D call uncertain. Germline CDR1 SGDLS, CDR2 YYNGEE. CDR3 length: 15 residues. V was trimmed by 4 bases and J by 0 bases, leaving 12 bases between them. Written as DNA, the CDR3 is TGTGCCAGCAGCCCCGCGCGCGCCAGCACAGATACGCAGTATTTT. This translates into CASSPARASTDTQYF.

CDR3 in DNA: TGTGCCAGCAGCTCAACCGGGGGACACACGGGCCACACTGAAGCTTTCTTT. It codes for CASSSTGGHTGHTEAFF. The chain has TRBV7-9 and TRBJ1-1; TRBD1 might be the D (6 bases). CDR3 length: 17 residues. Germline CDR1 reads SEHNR; CDR2 reads FQNEAQ (reference sequence). The ends were cut back, 4 bases at V and 3 bases at J, with 21 bases in the middle.

The CDR3 reads CASSRLTGQTSPGGSYNEQFF. The CDR3 DNA reads TGTGCCAGCAGCCGACTAACGGGACAGACATCCCCCGGTGGCTCCTACAATGAGCAGTTCTTC. The chain uses TRBV5-6 and TRBJ2-1, with 7 positions matching TRBD1. Germline CDR1 and CDR2: SGHDT and YYEEEE. The ends lost 4 bases at V and 0 bases at J; junction bases unmatched: 22. The CDR3 loop spans 21 amino acids.

The chain joins TRBV15 to TRBJ2-7; 7 bases align to TRBD2. The CDR3 contains 12 residues. Germline assignment: CDR1 LNHNV and CDR2 YYDKDF (reference sequence). The V and J ends lost 1 base and 6 bases, in that order; junction bases with no gene match: 0. CDR3 nucleotide sequence: TGTGCCACCAGCAGAGGGGGGGGCGAGCAGTACTTC. It encodes CATSRGGGEQYF.

The chain carries TRBV7-2 and TRBJ2-5, with 8 bases identical to TRBD2. CDR1 is SGHTA and CDR2 is FQGNSA in the germline V gene. The CDR3 runs 17 residues. The V and J ends lost 5 bases and 4 bases, in that order; junction bases with no gene match: 15. This CDR3 reads CASSPERELRGPETQYF. The CDR3 DNA sequence: TGTGCCAGCAGCCCGGAGCGGGAGCTTCGGGGACCAGAGACCCAGTACTTC.

On this clonotype: At one of its ends the junction is not consistent with the germline gene, which may arise from a read error. The DNA for the CDR3 is TGCGCCATCAGCTGGGAGACAGGGGGCCGCTACAATGAGCAGTTCTTC. Its translation: CAISWETGGRYNEQFF. The chain is built from TRBV5-1 and TRBJ2-1, with 10 bases fitting TRBD1. The CDR3 has 16 residues. Germline V lookup: CDR1 SGHRS, CDR2 YFSETQ.

The J gene is TRBJ1-1, the V gene TRBV30; D may be TRBD1 (6 bases). The V end was cut by 2 bases, the J end by 7 bases, with 20 bases between. This CDR3 spans 15 amino acids. Germline V CDR1 and CDR2: GTSNPN, SVGIG (reference sequence). The CDR3 DNA reads TGTGCCTGGAGTAAAAGGGGGGAAGGTCCATTTGAAGCTTTCTTT. This gives the protein CAWSKRGEGPFEAFF.

The V gene is TRBV19, the J gene TRBJ2-2; D unclear. V was shortened by 8 bases and J by 6 bases, with 10 bases between the two germline ends. CDR3 size: 12 residues. CDR1 and CDR2 (germline): LNHDA, SQIVND (reference sequence). CDR3 bases: TGTGCCAGTGACCTCCGGTCCGGGGAGCTGTTTTTT. Its translation is CASDLRSGELFF.

This clonotype appeared a single time. The chain carries TRBV6-1 and TRBJ1-5; no clear D. V gave up 2 bases and J gave up 5 bases, with 10 bases separating them. CDR1 is MNHNS and CDR2 is SASEGT in the germline V gene. The CDR3 runs to 14 residues. CDR3 loop: CASSEMGRDQPQHF. The CDR3 DNA reads TGTGCCAGCAGTGAAATGGGGAGGGATCAGCCCCAGCATTTT.

J is TRBJ2-3 and V is TRBV13; 10 bases are shared with TRBD1. The CDR3 is made up of 17 amino acids. In germline, CDR1 is PRHDT, CDR2 FYEKMQ (reference sequence). J gave up 5 bases and V 4 bases, and 12 bases lay outside the gene matches. This CDR3 reads CASSSTVGQGLIDTQYF. The CDR3 DNA sequence: TGTGCCAGCAGCTCAACCGTGGGACAGGGGTTGATAGATACGCAGTATTTT.

V usage is TRBV29-1 and J usage is TRBJ1-1, with unresolved D. CDR3 length: 11 residues. In germline, CDR1 is SQVTM, CDR2 ANQGSEA. V was trimmed by 6 bases and J by 1 base, leaving 6 bases between them. Written as DNA, the CDR3 is TGCAGCGTACACGCGAACACTGAAGCTTTCTTT. Its translation: CSVHANTEAFF.

The V and J genes are TRBV27 and TRBJ2-3, with no clear D. V was clipped by 3 bases and J by 1 base, with 5 bases between them. The germline gives CDR1 MNHEY, CDR2 SMNVEV (reference sequence). The CDR3 sequence is 13 residues long. Here the CDR3 DNA reads TGTGCCAGCAGTTTCATCGGCACAGATACGCAGTATTTT. Translating it yields CASSFIGTDTQYF.

The rearrangement uses TRBV27 and TRBJ2-1; D uncertain. Trimming shortened V by 3 bases and J by 8 bases, and 11 bases separated the two germline ends. Looked up from germline, CDR1 is MNHEY and CDR2 is SMNVEV (reference sequence). The CDR3 runs 13 residues. The CDR3 DNA follows: TGTGCCAGCAGTTTGGGCTATGGGTATGAGCAGTTCTTC. Translated, it gives CASSLGYGYEQFF.

This sequence joins TRBV27 and TRBJ1-2; maybe TRBD1 (5 bases). The CDR3 covers 14 residues. Germline V CDR1 and CDR2: MNHEY, SMNVEV (reference sequence). Trimming cost V 5 bases and J 4 bases, with 14 bases left between them. The CDR3 sequence: CASSPRGRSYGYTF. The CDR3 region has the DNA TGTGCCAGCAGTCCGAGGGGACGGAGCTATGGCTACACCTTC.

V is TRBV5-1 and J is TRBJ1-1, with no clear D. Trimming took 2 bases from V and 0 from J, leaving 11 bases between them. This CDR3 region has 15 residues. Germline CDR1 reads SGHRS; CDR2 reads YFSETQ. The CDR3 sequence is CASSFRYPMNTEAFF. The CDR3 DNA follows: TGCGCCAGCAGCTTCCGCTACCCCATGAACACTGAAGCTTTCTTT.

This sequence joins TRBV7-9 and TRBJ1-3; D may be TRBD1 (5 bases). The germline gives CDR1 SEHNR, CDR2 FQNEAQ (reference sequence). This CDR3 spans 15 amino acids. The ends were cut back, 4 bases at V and 2 bases at J, with 12 bases in the middle. The CDR3 nucleotides are TGTGCCAGCAGCTCCAGGGAGGGGACTGGAAACACCATATATTTT. Its translation: CASSSREGTGNTIYF.

This clonotype was found once. The genes are TRBV19 and TRBJ2-1, with 9 bases identical to TRBD1. There are 14 residues in the CDR3. The ends lost 10 bases at V and 8 bases at J; junction bases unmatched: 12. Germline CDR1 reads LNHDA; CDR2 reads SQIVND (reference sequence). For the CDR3, the DNA is TGTGCCACCAAGGTGGGACAGGGACCCGATGAGCAGTTCTTC. It is translated as CATKVGQGPDEQFF.

Comments on this clonotype: At one end, the junction sequence differs from germline, possibly due to a read error. The genes are TRBV12-3 or TRBV12-4 and TRBJ2-1; 7 bases are shared with TRBD2. The CDR3 is 13 amino acids. DNA for the CDR3: TGTGCCAGCAGCCACGGCCCTACGGGGGGAAAGGTCTTC. It translates to CASSHGPTGGKVF.

V and J are TRBV5-1 and TRBJ1-6; D ambiguous. This CDR3 has 17 amino acids. Germline CDR1 and CDR2: SGHRS and YFSETQ. Between the trimmed V and J ends, which lost 1 base and 7 bases, there was a span of 18 bases. The CDR3 sequence: CASSLKQPTRLNSPLHF. CDR3 sequence (DNA): TGCGCCAGCAGCTTGAAGCAGCCTACTAGACTGAATTCACCCCTCCACTTT.

The chain carries TRBV14 and TRBJ2-3; 10 nucleotides line up with TRBD1. Per germline, CDR1 SGHDN and CDR2 FVKESK. After removal of 5 bases from V and 11 bases from J, the junction contained 13 bases not matched to a gene. This CDR3 spans 15 amino acids. The CDR3 sequence is CASSSSGTGDVGQYF. As DNA, the CDR3 is TGTGCCAGCAGCAGTTCCGGGACAGGGGATGTGGGGCAGTATTTT.

In its sample, this clonotype was seen once. The rearrangement joins TRBV5-6 to TRBJ2-7; a weak D match, TRBD1 (5 bases). V was pared by 2 bases and J by 3 bases, with 18 bases between. This CDR3 spans 16 amino acids. CDR1 is SGHDT and CDR2 is YYEEEE in the germline V gene. CDR3 sequence (DNA): TGTGCCAGCAGCTTAAATGGACATCGGTTCTACTACGAGCAGTACTTC. This encodes CASSLNGHRFYYEQYF.

The rearrangement links TRBV27 to TRBJ2-2; a possible D gene is TRBD1 (6 bases). Germline V lookup: CDR1 MNHEY, CDR2 SMNVEV (reference sequence). Trimming shortened V by 5 bases and J by 5 bases, and 12 bases separated the two germline ends. The CDR3 contains 14 residues. CDR3 protein: CASSPTGRTGELFF. The DNA for the CDR3 is TGTGCCAGCAGTCCTACAGGGAGAACCGGGGAGCTGTTTTTT.